Below, 20 T cell receptor beta chains from the same sample are listed, as sequenced in a study of T cells in Graves' hyperthyroidism and ophthalmopathy. RNA transcripts were the template for amplifying TCR beta CDR3 regions. A first-round RT-PCR of the TCR CDR3 used the HTBI primer set. TCRdb re-analysed the multiplex PCR reads in MiXCR, keeping a single row per CDR3 protein. The table has approximately 510,000 distinct CDR3 sequences, roughly 45% seen once. The sequencing sample was made of peripheral blood or thyroid tissue (not recorded which). These receptors were taken from an adult woman with Graves' disease, either hyperthyroidism or ophthalmopathy (not recorded which).

The chain is built from TRBV14 and TRBJ1-4, with D possibly matching TRBD1 (6 bases). CDR3 length: 14 amino acids. V dropped 0 bases and J dropped 10 bases, with 12 bases sitting between them. Germline loops: CDR1 SGHDN, CDR2 FVKESK. CDR3: CASSQDGTLGKLFF. The CDR3 DNA reads TGTGCCAGCAGCCAAGATGGGACATTGGGAAAACTGTTTTTT.

This clonotype was observed many times. This chain uses TRBV7-8 with TRBJ2-7; a possible D gene is TRBD1 (6 bases). V shed 3 bases and J shed 2 bases, with 11 bases lying between them. This CDR3 spans 14 amino acids. CDR1 is SGHVS, CDR2 FQNEAQ, per germline. This CDR3 is CASSLRTGPYEQYF. The DNA for the CDR3 is TGTGCCAGCAGCTTGCGTACAGGGCCCTACGAGCAGTACTTC.

Many counts were recorded for this clonotype. The J gene is TRBJ1-3, the V gene TRBV9; D ambiguous. Between the trimmed V and J ends, which lost 1 base and 2 bases, there was a span of 7 bases. The CDR3 has 14 residues. Germline-derived CDR1 and CDR2 are SGDLS and YYNGEE. The CDR3 spells CASSVSTAGNTIYF. The CDR3 DNA reads TGTGCCAGCAGCGTAAGTACCGCTGGAAACACCATATATTTT.

V usage is TRBV7-2 and J usage is TRBJ2-7, with 10 bases lining up with TRBD1. Per germline, CDR1 SGHTA and CDR2 FQGNSA. The CDR3 covers 14 residues. Germline trimming cut 8 bases from V and 2 bases from J; bases unmatched to any gene: 6. The CDR3 nucleotides are TGTGCCAGCTTCCCGGGACAGGGGACCTACGAGCAGTACTTC. This translates into CASFPGQGTYEQYF.

This clonotype was picked up many times. V is TRBV6-4 and J is TRBJ2-3; the D is unclear. The CDR3 runs 14 residues. Germline loops: CDR1 MRHNA, CDR2 SNTAGT. V dropped 6 bases and J dropped 3 bases, with 13 bases sitting between them. CDR3 region: CASSVQYGTDTQYF. The DNA for the CDR3 is TGTGCCAGCAGCGTGCAGTATGGGACAGATACGCAGTATTTT.

In the case of this clonotype: A junction boundary mismatches the germline segment, possibly from a read error. The chain joins TRBV7-9 to TRBJ2-5, with D possibly matching TRBD2 (6 bases). The CDR3 has 15 amino acids. Germline V lookup: CDR1 SEHNR, CDR2 FQNEAQ (reference sequence). In nucleotides, the CDR3 is TGTGCCACCAGCAGAGAAATGGGGGGATTGGAGGCCCAGTACTTC. Its protein product is CATSREMGGLEAQYF.

The rearrangement uses TRBV28 and TRBJ1-6; TRBD1 matches 7 bases. The germline CDR1 and CDR2 sequences are MDHEN and SYDVKM. The CDR3 totals 17 residues. V lost 4 bases, J lost 0 bases, and 6 bases stayed unmatched. CDR3 nucleotides: TGTGCCAGCAGTTCCGGGACAGAAAGCTCCTATAATTCACCCCTCCACTTT. It codes for CASSSGTESSYNSPLHF.

This clonotype appeared many times. The chain is built from TRBV9 and TRBJ1-4; the match to TRBD1 covers 10 bases. There are 13 residues in the CDR3. The germline V gene has CDR1 SGDLS and CDR2 YYNGEE. Trimming removed 4 bases from V and 10 bases from J; junction bases left unmatched: 4. The CDR3 reads CASSPRTGGKLFF. The CDR3 DNA reads as TGTGCCAGCAGCCCACGGACAGGGGGAAAACTGTTTTTT.

The chain carries TRBV10-3 and TRBJ2-5; 9 bases fit TRBD2. The V gene end was trimmed by 2 bases and the J gene end by 2 bases; junction bases not matched to a gene: 6. CDR3 length: 16 residues. In germline, CDR1 is ENHRY, CDR2 SYGVKD. The CDR3 nucleotides are TGTGCCATCAGTGAGGTTGGGCTAGCGGGACAAGAGACCCAGTACTTC. Protein product: CAISEVGLAGQETQYF.

In this sample, this clonotype turned up a few times. The chain joins TRBV29-1 to TRBJ1-4, with no clear D. Germline assignment: CDR1 SQVTM and CDR2 ANQGSEA. V lost 7 bases to trimming and J lost 0 bases, with 9 bases between them. The CDR3 length is 13 residues. The CDR3 loop is CSGTGTTNEKLFF. The CDR3 DNA reads as TGCAGCGGAACCGGGACAACTAATGAAAAACTGTTTTTT.

The rearrangement uses TRBV5-4 and TRBJ1-1; D possibly corresponds to TRBD1 (6 bases). Trimming stripped 1 base from V and 1 base from J, with 17 bases between. Germline-derived CDR1 and CDR2 are SGHNT and YYREEE (reference sequence). This CDR3 comprises 17 residues. CDR3 residues: CASSLLQGTLANTEAFF. DNA for the CDR3: TGTGCCAGCAGCTTGCTTCAGGGGACCTTGGCGAACACTGAAGCTTTCTTT.

This clonotype was detected many times. The CDR3 DNA reads TGTGCCAGCAGCGAGAGCCCGACAGGGAACTATGGCTACACCTTC. It codes for CASSESPTGNYGYTF. This sequence joins TRBV2 and TRBJ1-2; 7 positions match TRBD1. V was pared by 6 bases and J by 2 bases, with 9 bases of the junction left unmatched. The germline gives CDR1 SNHLY, CDR2 FYNNEI. The length of the CDR3 is 15 residues.

There are many counts of this clonotype. The gene calls are TRBV6-1 and TRBJ2-5; TRBD2 aligns across 7 bases. The CDR3 runs to 13 residues. V lost 4 bases and J lost 2; bases outside the gene matches: 1. Germline assignment: CDR1 MNHNS and CDR2 SASEGT. CDR3 bases: TGTGCCAGCAGTGGAGCGGGACAAGAGACCCAGTACTTC. This sequence encodes CASSGAGQETQYF.

In its sample, this clonotype was seen once. A much larger clone sits a single nucleotide away, making a read error possible. Here the CDR3 omits its conserved ending phenylalanine or tryptophan, so a read error is the likely source. The V and J genes are TRBV29-1 and TRBJ2-3; D unclear. Germline lookup yields CDR1 SQVTM and CDR2 ANQGSEA. Between the trimmed V and J ends, which lost 4 bases and 4 bases, there was a span of 9 bases. The CDR3 has 12 amino acids. This CDR3 is CSVGAVSDTQYV. Here the CDR3 DNA reads TGCAGCGTTGGGGCGGTCTCAGATACGCAGTATGTT.

V and J are TRBV5-6 and TRBJ2-7; TRBD1 agrees at 8 bases. V shed 4 bases, J shed 5 bases, and the junction held 8 bases outside the gene matches. CDR3 length: 14 residues. Germline V CDR1 and CDR2: SGHDT, YYEEEE. CDR3 DNA sequence: TGTGCCAGCAGCCATTGGACAGGGTTGCACGAGCAGTACTTC. Translating gives CASSHWTGLHEQYF.

The table lists this clonotype with a few counts. The chain links TRBV9 to TRBJ2-6; 7 bases are shared with TRBD1. The junction had 6 bases not matched to a gene; V was cut back by 5 bases and J by 4 bases. This CDR3 has 15 amino acids. CDR1 is SGDLS and CDR2 is YYNGEE in the germline V gene. In DNA, the CDR3 is TGTGCCAGCAGTGGACCGGGACAGGGGGCCAACGTCCTGACTTTC. The encoded protein is CASSGPGQGANVLTF.

The chain recombines TRBV6-5 with TRBJ1-1; TRBD1 might be the D (6 bases). Germline-derived CDR1 and CDR2 are MNHEY and SVGAGI. V gave up 7 bases and J gave up 1 base, with 13 bases separating them. The CDR3 spans 14 residues. The CDR3 region has the DNA TGTGCCAGCAACCTCAGGGGAGCGAACACTGAAGCTTTCTTT. This sequence encodes CASNLRGANTEAFF.

CDR3 residues: CASSGYHRGEQYF. The CDR3 nucleotides are TGTGCCAGCAGTGGTTACCATAGGGGCGAGCAGTACTTC. J is TRBJ2-7 and V is TRBV25-1; D is possibly TRBD1 (5 bases). This CDR3 is built from 13 residues. Germline V gene data show CDR1 as MGHDK and CDR2 as SYGVNS. Between the trimmed V and J ends, which lost 4 bases and 6 bases, there was a span of 13 bases.

The genes are TRBV29-1 and TRBJ1-2; weak D call: TRBD1 (5 bases). Germline-derived CDR1 and CDR2 are SQVTM and ANQGSEA. Trimming took off 1 base at V and 11 bases at J, with 8 bases between the two ends. The CDR3 totals 10 residues. The CDR3 sequence: CSVEGEGYTF. DNA of the CDR3: TGCAGCGTTGAAGGGGAGGGGTACACCTTC. Full variable domain (missing parts from reference TRBV29-1 and TRBJ1-2): SAVISQKPSRDICQRGTSLTIQCQVDSQVTMMFWYRQQPGQSLTLIATANQGSEATYESGFVIDKFPISRPNLTFSTLTVSNMSPEDSSIYLCSVEGEGYTFGSGTRLTVV.

This clonotype was detected a few times. The J gene is TRBJ1-6, the V gene TRBV20-1; 10 positions match TRBD1. CDR3 length: 13 amino acids. Germline CDR1 DFQATT, CDR2 SNEGSKA (reference sequence). V shed 5 bases and J 8 bases; nucleotides not matched to a gene: 3. The CDR3 is CSALGQGYSPLHF. CDR3 sequence (DNA): TGCAGTGCTTTGGGACAGGGGTATTCACCCCTCCACTTT.